These T cell receptor beta chains were read from a single sample in a study of T-cell reconstitution after alpha-beta-depleted transplantation in children. A single record per CDR3 protein comes from TCRdb applying MiXCR to the PCR reads. The sample consists of over 150,000 distinct CDR3 sequences, over 8.5% of them appearing once. The specimen comprised PBMCs, sampled before TCRalphabeta/CD19-depleted stem cell transplant. The receptors shown here come from a boy between 2 and 10 years old with acute myeloid leukemia, due to receive a stem cell transplant. Each CDR3 is given with its conserved first and last residue. Clone sizes are given selectively: once, few, many, or a class where the clone is expanded.

len	v_gene	abundance	j_gene	CDR3aa
13	TRBV29-1	-	TRBJ2-7	CSVSLTAVYEQYF
14	TRBV4-1	many	TRBJ2-7	CASSQDPGILEQYF
16	TRBV29-1	many	TRBJ2-5	CSVERALGQVEETQYF
14	TRBV20-1	many	TRBJ1-2	CSARGRGSNYGYTF
14	TRBV29-1	many	TRBJ2-5	CSVLGLVGGETQYF
14	TRBV6-5	many	TRBJ2-3	CASSTGEGTDTQYF
20	TRBV11-1	many	TRBJ2-1	CASSFPWGLAGGSSYNEQFF
13	TRBV3-1	many	TRBJ1-5	CASSQQGYQPQHF
17	TRBV2	many	TRBJ2-7	CASRGLAESTRWDEQYF
14	TRBV7-6	many	TRBJ2-1	CASSTEDRYNEQFF
11	TRBV20-1	few	TRBJ1-1	CSASSSIEAFF
14	TRBV20-1	many	TRBJ1-5	CSARSGDSNQPQHF
16	TRBV5-6	many	TRBJ2-1	CASSFFTSGGYNEQFF
13	TRBV7-2	many	TRBJ1-4	CASSLRSNEKLFF
15	TRBV7-9	many	TRBJ2-7	CASSAHPRVGDEQYF
16	TRBV15	many	TRBJ2-3	CATSRGGGSGADTQYF
19	TRBV11-2	many	TRBJ1-1	CASILFRDRGLNVNTEAFF
14	TRBV20-1	many	TRBJ1-4	CSASGQENNEKLFF
16	TRBV19	many	TRBJ2-3	CASSVTGTGVADTQYF
15	TRBV12-3/TRBV12-4	few	TRBJ2-5	CASISYGASRETQYF
15	TRBV3-1	-	TRBJ2-7	CASSLGSRQYYEQYF
14	TRBV7-3	many	TRBJ2-1	CASSLLREKYEQFF
16	TRBV12-3/TRBV12-4	many	TRBJ1-3	CASTETGAPDGNTIYF
16	TRBV10-3	many	TRBJ1-5	CAIRDPGQGGNQPQHF
12	TRBV6-6	-	TRBJ1-2	CASMGGADGYTF
13	TRBV9	many	TRBJ2-7	CASSVTGIDEQYF
12	TRBV19	many	TRBJ1-1	CASSLGKTEAFF
13	TRBV3-1	many	TRBJ1-5	CASSQEGGRAQHF
16	TRBV5-1	many	TRBJ2-3	CASSLAPSEGTDTQYF
13	TRBV6-6	many	TRBJ1-1	CASDGRGNTEAFF
13	TRBV5-1	many	TRBJ1-5	CASRRDGDQPQHF
13	TRBV6-2/TRBV6-3	many	TRBJ2-1	CASRGTSYDEQFF
12	TRBV28	many	TRBJ2-7	CASSFPYYEQYF
14	TRBV29-1	many	TRBJ2-1	CSVEGQPRHNEQFF
13	TRBV20-1	many	TRBJ1-4	CSAREGQREKLFF
13	TRBV12-3/TRBV12-4	many	TRBJ1-5	CASSPAGQSPQHF
14	TRBV27	many	TRBJ1-2	CASSLYGSGYGYTF
16	TRBV5-1	-	TRBJ2-5	CASSWIRQGIPETQYF
15	TRBV7-2	many	TRBJ1-4	CASSLVLGANEKLFF
12	TRBV2	many	TRBJ2-3	CASRRGTDTQYF
18	TRBV3-1	many	TRBJ2-7	CASSPQFKFGRVNYEQYF
14	TRBV6-1	many	TRBJ2-7	CASSLLGLGAEQYF
17	TRBV6-1	many	TRBJ2-1	CASVPTSGKRAYNEQFF
15	TRBV7-9	many	TRBJ2-1	CASSSGLALNHEQFF